The sequence of this T cell receptor beta chain was determined in a study of PD-1 blockade in classical Hodgkin lymphoma. Time point denoted: newly diagnosed, previously untreated cHL patient sample. The CDR3 is made up of 13 amino acids. Germline V gene sequence: CDR1 SGHRS, CDR2 YFSETQ. V was shortened by 0 bases and J by 0 bases, with 1 base between the two germline ends. Repertoires were generated with immunoSEQ multiplex PCR, while TCRdb's copy carries only in-frame clones and drops some. The profile shows tens of thousands of clones, roughly 93% of them singletons. Study-wide points: Repertoire difference causes, possibly disease activity or prior therapy, remain undefined.

As for this clone: The antigen is unknown.

This TCR came from a human donor with classical Hodgkin lymphoma. Material: peripheral blood mononuclear cells (PBMCs). This chain joins TRBV5-1 and TRBJ1-5; D not certain. The CDR3 region has the DNA TGCGCCAGCAGCTTGGATAGCAATCAGCCCCAGCATTTT. It translates to CASSLDSNQPQHF.